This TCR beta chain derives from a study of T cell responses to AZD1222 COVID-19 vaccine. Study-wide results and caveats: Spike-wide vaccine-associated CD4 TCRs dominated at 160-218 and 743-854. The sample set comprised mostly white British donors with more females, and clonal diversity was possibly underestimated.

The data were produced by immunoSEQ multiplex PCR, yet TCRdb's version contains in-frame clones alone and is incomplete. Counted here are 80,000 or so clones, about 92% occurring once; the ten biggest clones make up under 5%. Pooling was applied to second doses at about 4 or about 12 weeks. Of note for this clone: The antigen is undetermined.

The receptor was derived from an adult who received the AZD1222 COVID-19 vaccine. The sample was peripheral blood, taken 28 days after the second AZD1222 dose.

CDR3 sequence: CASSRGRGGTEAFF. The CDR3 DNA sequence: TGTGCCAGCAGCCGCGGACGTGGGGGAACTGAAGCTTTCTTT. The J gene is TRBJ1-1, the V gene TRBV7-6, with D maybe TRBD1 (5 bases). This CDR3 spans 14 amino acids. The V and J ends lost 5 bases and 5 bases respectively, with 15 bases between them. Germline CDR1 is SGHVS and CDR2 is FNYEAQ.